This record covers a single T cell receptor beta chain. Per the original methods: Amplification of reference gene primers provided the estimated nucleated cell counts. Here immunoSEQ multiplex PCR was the method, and the copy in TCRdb shows in-frame clones only, minus some. V and J calls and clone size come straight from that table; D and trimming were deduced from the DNA. The repertoire holds under 350,000 clones, with less than 90% as singletons. The data belong to a study of blood T cell repertoires in COVID-19. Study context: T cells, B-cell-depleted T cells, or PBMCs provided the cDNA or gDNA that served as material.

Looked up from germline, CDR1 is SGHKS and CDR2 is YYEKEE (reference sequence). The CDR3 is made up of 14 amino acids. V was shortened by 6 bases and J by 5 bases, with 17 bases between the two germline ends. V and J are TRBV5-5 and TRBJ2-5; perhaps TRBD1 as D (5 bases). Material: peripheral blood. This clonotype originated in a human donor in a cohort sampled during active COVID-19. The CDR3 DNA sequence: TGTGCCAGCACCCCGCTAGGGGCCCGGGAGACCCAGTACTTC. This codes for CASTPLGARETQYF.